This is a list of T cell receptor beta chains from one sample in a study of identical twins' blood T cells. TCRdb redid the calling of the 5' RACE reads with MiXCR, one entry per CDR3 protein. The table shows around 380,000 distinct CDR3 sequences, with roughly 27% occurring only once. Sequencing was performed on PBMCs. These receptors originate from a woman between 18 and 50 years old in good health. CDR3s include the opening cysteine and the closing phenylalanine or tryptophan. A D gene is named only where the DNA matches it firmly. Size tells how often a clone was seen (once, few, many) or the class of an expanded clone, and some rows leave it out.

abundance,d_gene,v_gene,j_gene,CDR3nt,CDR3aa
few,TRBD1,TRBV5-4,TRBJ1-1,TGTGCCAGCAGCAAGGGTTGGACAGGGCTGAACACTGAAGCTTTCTTT,CASSKGWTGLNTEAFF
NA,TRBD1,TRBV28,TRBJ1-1,TGTGCCAGCATCATCCAGGGGGTGAACACTGAAGCTTTCTTT,CASIIQGVNTEAFF
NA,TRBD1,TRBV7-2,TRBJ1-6,TGTGCCAGCAGCTTACTTGGACAGGATAATTCACCCCTCCACTTT,CASSLLGQDNSPLHF
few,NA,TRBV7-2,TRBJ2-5,TGTGCCAGCAGCTTAGCGATACTCCAAGAGACCCAGTACTTC,CASSLAILQETQYF
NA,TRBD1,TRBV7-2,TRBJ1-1,TGTGCCAGCAGCGTTCGCAGGGGGAGATACACTGAAGCTTTCTTT,CASSVRRGRYTEAFF
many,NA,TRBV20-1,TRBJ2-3,TGCAGTGCTAGAGCTCAGCAAGGGGGCACAGATACGCAGTATTTT,CSARAQQGGTDTQYF
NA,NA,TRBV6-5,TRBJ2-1,TGTGCCAGCAGTACCAGGGGAATCGGGGAGCAGTTCTTC,CASSTRGIGEQFF
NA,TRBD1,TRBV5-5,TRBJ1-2,TGTGCCAGCAGCCCCCTCCGGACAGGATCCTATGGCTACACCTTC,CASSPLRTGSYGYTF
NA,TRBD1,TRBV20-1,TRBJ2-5,TGCAGTGCTACCGACAGGGTCCAGACCCAGTACTTC,CSATDRVQTQYF
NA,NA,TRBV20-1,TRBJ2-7,TGCAGTGCTGGGGTCCCCGATTTGTCCTACGAGCAGTACTTC,CSAGVPDLSYEQYF
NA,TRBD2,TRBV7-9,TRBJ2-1,TGTGCCAGCAGCTCCCTTGGGGGTGCTAGCGGGACTTACAATGAGCAGTTCTTC,CASSSLGGASGTYNEQFF
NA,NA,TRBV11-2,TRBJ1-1,TGCGCCAGCTGCTCTAACACGGGAAACACTGAAGCTTTCTTT,CASCSNTGNTEAFF
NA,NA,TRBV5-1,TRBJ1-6,TGCGCCAGCAGCTTGGGGCAGTCCCATTCACCCCTCCACTTT,CASSLGQSHSPLHF
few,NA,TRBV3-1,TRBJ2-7,TGTGCCAGCAGCCAACTGGGGTTGGCCGACGAGCAGTACTTC,CASSQLGLADEQYF
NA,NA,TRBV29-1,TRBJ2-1,TGCAGCGGTTTTCAGGGTTACTCCTACAATGAGCAGTTCTTC,CSGFQGYSYNEQFF
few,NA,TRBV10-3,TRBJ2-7,TGTGCCATCAGTGGGGGGTCGGGCGAGCAGTACTTC,CAISGGSGEQYF
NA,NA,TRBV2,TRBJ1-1,TGTGCCAGCAGTTCGGAAAGGGGGTCGGGTGCTTTCTTT,CASSSERGSGAFF
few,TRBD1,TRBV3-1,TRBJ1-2,TGTGCCAGCAGCTACCAACAGGGGGGCTATGGCTACACCTTC,CASSYQQGGYGYTF
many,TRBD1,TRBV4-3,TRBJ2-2,TGCGCCAGCAGCCCCGGGACAGGGACCGGGGAGCTGTTTTTT,CASSPGTGTGELFF
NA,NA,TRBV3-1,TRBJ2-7,TGTGCCGGCAGCCAAGATCCGCGAGCGAGCTACGAGCAGTACTTC,CAGSQDPRASYEQYF
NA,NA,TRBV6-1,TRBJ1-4,TGTGCCAGCAGTGAAATGGGGGGGTTTAATGAAAAACTGTTTTTT,CASSEMGGFNEKLFF
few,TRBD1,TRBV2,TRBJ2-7,TGTGCCAGCTGGGGAAGAGGATACAGGGGTATAAGCGAGCAGTACTTC,CASWGRGYRGISEQYF
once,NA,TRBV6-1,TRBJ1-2,TGTGCCGGCAGCTCGGGACGGTACTATGGCTACACCTTC,CAGSSGRYYGYTF
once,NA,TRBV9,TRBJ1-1,TGTGCCAGCAGCATGACAGCCCAGGACACTGAAGCTTTCTTT,CASSMTAQDTEAFF
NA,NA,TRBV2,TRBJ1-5,TGTGCCAGCAGCGAGGGGGGGCTCGACAATCAGCCCCAGCATTTT,CASSEGGLDNQPQHF
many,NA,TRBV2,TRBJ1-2,TGTGCCAGCAGTGGAGGCTACACCTTC,CASSGGYTF
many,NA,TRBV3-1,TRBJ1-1,TGTGCCAGCAGCCAGACGGACACTGAAGCTTTCTTT,CASSQTDTEAFF
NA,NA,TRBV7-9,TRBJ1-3,TGTGCCAGCAGCAACGACCGGACAGCGTCTGGAAACACCATATATTTT,CASSNDRTASGNTIYF
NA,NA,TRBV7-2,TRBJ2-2,TGTGCCAGCAGCCCTGGACAAAACACCGGGGAGCTGTTTTTT,CASSPGQNTGELFF
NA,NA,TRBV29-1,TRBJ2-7,TGCAGCGTTGGGACATCAATTTCAAAAATCTACGAGCAGTACTTC,CSVGTSISKIYEQYF
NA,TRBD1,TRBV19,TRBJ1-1,TGTGCCACCCGGACAGGGGGCAGGCTTGTGAACACTGAAGCTTTCTTT,CATRTGGRLVNTEAFF
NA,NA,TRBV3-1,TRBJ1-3,TGTGCCAGCAGCCTTATGTCGGGGATGGGAAACACCATATATTTT,CASSLMSGMGNTIYF
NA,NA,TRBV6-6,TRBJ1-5,TGTGCCAGCAGTTACCCCGGCCAGCCCCAGCATTTT,CASSYPGQPQHF
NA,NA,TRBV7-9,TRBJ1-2,TGTGCCAGCAGCTTAGATTTGGGCCCAATAGGCTACACCTTC,CASSLDLGPIGYTF
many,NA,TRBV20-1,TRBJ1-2,TGCAGTGCTAGATGGGGGGATGGCTACACCTTC,CSARWGDGYTF
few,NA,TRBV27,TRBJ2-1,TGTGCCAGCAGTCCCACGCGGACTCCCAATGAGCAGTTCTTC,CASSPTRTPNEQFF
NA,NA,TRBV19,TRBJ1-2,TGTGCCAGTAGTATCTCCAGGACGTTCTATGGCTACACCTTC,CASSISRTFYGYTF